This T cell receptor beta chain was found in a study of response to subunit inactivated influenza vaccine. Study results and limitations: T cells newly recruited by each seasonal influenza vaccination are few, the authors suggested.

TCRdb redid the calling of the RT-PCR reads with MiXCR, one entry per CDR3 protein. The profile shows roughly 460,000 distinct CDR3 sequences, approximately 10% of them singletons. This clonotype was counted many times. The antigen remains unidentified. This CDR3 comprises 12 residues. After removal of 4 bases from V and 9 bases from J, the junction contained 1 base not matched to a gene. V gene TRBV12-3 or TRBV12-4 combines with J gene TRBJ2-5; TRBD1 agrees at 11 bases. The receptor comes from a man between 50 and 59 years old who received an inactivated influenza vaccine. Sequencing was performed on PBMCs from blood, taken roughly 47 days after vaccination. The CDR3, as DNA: TGTGCCAGCAGTTGGACAGGGGGCCCCCAGTACTTC. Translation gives CASSWTGGPQYF.